What follows are 24 T cell receptor beta chains derived from one specimen sequenced in a study of metastatic and nonmetastatic thyroid tumors. MiXCR reprocessed the PCR reads for TCRdb. This sample has about 21,000 clones, with approximately 16% found just once. Patients underwent thyroid surgery, and none had received any treatment before it. Sequencing used blood. These receptor sequences come from a male donor with papillary thyroid cancer or a benign thyroid nodule (not recorded which). Some clones in this sample may be carry-over from other donors' samples.

This clone was seen many times. V is TRBV11-1 and J is TRBJ2-6, with TRBD1 identical over 7 bases. The CDR3 spans 17 residues. Trimming removed 5 bases from V and 4 bases from J; junction bases left unmatched: 11. From germline, CDR1 is SGHAT and CDR2 FQDESV (reference sequence). CDR3 bases: TGTGCCAGCAGCCTCTCTCGAGAGGGGGCCGGGGCCAACGTCCTGACTTTC. It yields the protein CASSLSREGAGANVLTF.

In its sample, this clone was seen a few times. The V call is TRBV28, the J call TRBJ1-3, with 8 bases that match TRBD1. From germline, CDR1 is MDHEN and CDR2 SYDVKM. The J segment lost 0 bases and the V segment lost 6 bases, leaving 4 bases of the junction unmatched. CDR3 length: 15 residues. CDR3 bases: TGTGCCAGCAGCATGGACAGGGCCTCTGGAAACACCATATATTTT. It encodes CASSMDRASGNTIYF.

At least ten counts were recorded for this clone. A much larger clone differs by one base, so this may be a read error. Other DNA sequences within the sample encode an identical CDR3. The J gene is TRBJ2-5, the V gene TRBV6-1; D possibly corresponds to TRBD2 (5 bases). V lost 6 bases and J 3 bases, leaving 14 bases between the germline ends. Germline V lookup: CDR1 MNHNS, CDR2 SASEGT. The CDR3 length is 14 residues. This CDR3 is CASRPRSGEETQYF. CDR3 DNA: TGTGCCAGCAGACCCCGGAGCGGAGAAGAGACCCAGTACTTC.

Turning to this clone: A read error may produce the germline difference seen at one junction end. Here the CDR3 reads CAISYEARVAVANRKTQYF. The CDR3 DNA reads as TGTGCCATCAGTTACGAGGCGAGAGTAGCGGTGGCTAATAGGAAGACCCAGTACTTC. This chain links TRBV6-2 or TRBV6-3 with TRBJ2-5; tentative D call: TRBD2 (6 bases). Germline lookup yields CDR1 MNHEY and CDR2 SVGEGT. CDR3 length: 19 amino acids.

This clone was recorded many times. The V call is TRBV9, the J call TRBJ2-3; 9 bases line up with TRBD2. The CDR3 length is 14 residues. The J segment lost 2 bases and the V segment lost 4 bases, leaving 2 bases of the junction unmatched. Per germline, CDR1 SGDLS and CDR2 YYNGEE. Here the CDR3 reads CASSLAGYTDTQYF. CDR3 DNA: TGTGCCAGCAGCCTAGCGGGGTACACAGATACGCAGTATTTT.

At least ten counts were recorded for this clone. The V and J genes are TRBV7-2 and TRBJ1-2, with D perhaps TRBD1 (5 bases). This CDR3 spans 14 amino acids. V lost 2 bases and J lost 4, with 11 bases in between. Germline V CDR1 and CDR2: SGHTA, FQGNSA. Here the CDR3 DNA reads TGTGCCAGCAGCTTAAATGGGGCCGGCTATGGCTACACCTTC. Its translation is CASSLNGAGYGYTF.

There are many counts of this clone. This chain uses TRBV7-9 with TRBJ1-5; D call uncertain. The germline CDR1 and CDR2 sequences are SEHNR and FQNEAQ (reference sequence). Trimming shortened V by 1 base and J by 6 bases, and 7 bases separated the two germline ends. There are 13 residues in the CDR3. For the CDR3, the DNA is TGTGCCAGCAGCTTAGAAGGCGGTCAGCCCCAGCATTTT. It is translated as CASSLEGGQPQHF.

This clone was seen at least ten times. The rearrangement links TRBV4-1 to TRBJ1-2; D uncertain. With 1 base removed from V and 4 bases from J, the gap between germline ends came to 16 bases. The CDR3 is 16 residues long. Germline V gene lookup returns CDR1 MGHRA and CDR2 YSYEKL. CDR3 amino acids: CASSQGTDSSGYGYTF. The DNA of the CDR3 is TGCGCCAGCAGCCAAGGAACCGATAGTAGTGGCTATGGCTACACCTTC.

This clone has a count of ten or more. The chain employs TRBV2 and TRBJ2-1; 7 positions agree with TRBD1. Trimming removed 6 bases from V and 9 bases from J; junction bases left unmatched: 14. The germline gives CDR1 SNHLY, CDR2 FYNNEI. This CDR3 spans 15 amino acids. In DNA, the CDR3 is TGTGCCAGCAGCCAGATTGAGGGGGCGATAGGTGAGCAGTTCTTC. Its protein product is CASSQIEGAIGEQFF.

This CDR3 reads CASSYGTEAYEQYF. In nucleotides, the CDR3 is TGTGCCAGCAGTTATGGGACAGAGGCCTACGAGCAGTACTTC. The chain recombines TRBV6-5 with TRBJ2-7, with 7 bases that match TRBD1. The CDR3 is made up of 14 amino acids. Germline V gene sequence: CDR1 MNHEY, CDR2 SVGAGI. V shed 3 bases and J 2 bases; nucleotides not matched to a gene: 4.

The gene calls are TRBV7-2 and TRBJ2-2; D may be TRBD1 (6 bases). The germline V and J ends were trimmed by 0 bases and 0 bases, with 8 bases remaining between them. The CDR3 covers 16 residues. The germline V gene has CDR1 SGHTA and CDR2 FQGNSA. CDR3 in DNA: TGTGCCAGCAGCTTAGCAAGGACAGCGAACACCGGGGAGCTGTTTTTT. This codes for CASSLARTANTGELFF.

V gene TRBV3-1 combines with J gene TRBJ2-1; 14 bases align to TRBD2. CDR3 length: 17 residues. The J segment lost 3 bases and the V segment lost 4 bases, leaving 5 bases of the junction unmatched. The germline gives CDR1 LGHDT, CDR2 YNNKEL (reference sequence). Here the CDR3 reads CASSPGLAGGFYNEQFF. CDR3 bases: TGTGCCAGCAGCCCCGGACTAGCGGGAGGATTCTACAATGAGCAGTTCTTC.

This clone came up many times. The chain joins TRBV6-5 to TRBJ1-2; 7 nucleotides align to TRBD1. Germline CDR1 MNHEY, CDR2 SVGAGI. The CDR3 totals 14 residues. The V segment lost 0 bases and the J segment 7 bases; nucleotides outside the gene matches: 5. In nucleotides, the CDR3 is TGTGCCAGCAGTTACTCCGGGACAGCGGGTGGCTACACCTTC. Translation: CASSYSGTAGGYTF.

This clone was seen many times. This chain joins TRBV9 and TRBJ1-1; D uncertain. The CDR3 has 13 residues. Germline assignment: CDR1 SGDLS and CDR2 YYNGEE. V lost 0 bases and J 5 bases, leaving 8 bases between the germline ends. CDR3 DNA: TGTGCCAGCAGCGTAGTTCGGGAGACTGAAGCTTTCTTT. Encoded protein: CASSVVRETEAFF.

Ten or more counts support this clone. A much larger clone is a single base away; this may be a read error. The rearrangement joins TRBV29-1 to TRBJ2-7; 15 bases align to TRBD2. The CDR3 sequence is 15 residues long. CDR1 is SQVTM and CDR2 is ANQGSEA in the germline V gene. Germline trimming cut 6 bases from V and 9 bases from J; bases unmatched to any gene: 12. CDR3 sequence (DNA): TGCAGCGTGCCGGGACTAGCGGGAGGTGACCACGGGCAGTACTTC. Translating it yields CSVPGLAGGDHGQYF.

This clone was detected ten times or more. V gene TRBV7-2 combines with J gene TRBJ1-6; no clear D gene. The V and J ends lost 1 base and 9 bases respectively, with 19 bases between them. The length of the CDR3 is 17 residues. From germline, CDR1 is SGHTA and CDR2 FQGNSA. Here the CDR3 DNA reads TGTGCCAGCAGCTTAGGGGTGGGGATGGGTAGTGGTTCACCCCTCCACTTT. It translates to CASSLGVGMGSGSPLHF.

This clone is medium-sized in the sample. The chain recombines TRBV18 with TRBJ1-2; D is possibly TRBD1 (5 bases). Between the trimmed V and J ends, which lost 6 bases and 8 bases, there was a span of 16 bases. CDR1 and CDR2 from the germline V gene are KGHSH and LQKENI. This CDR3 has 13 amino acids. The DNA of the CDR3 is TGTGCCAGCTCTCCCCGGGACTCTGAGGGCTACACCTTC. Its translation: CASSPRDSEGYTF.

This clone was recorded at least ten times. J is TRBJ2-5 and V is TRBV6-1; 7 positions agree with TRBD1. J lost 4 bases, V lost 6 bases, and 11 bases had no gene match. The CDR3 runs to 15 residues. Germline V gives CDR1 MNHNS, CDR2 SASEGT. The DNA for the CDR3 is TGTGCCAGCAGGGTGGCTCGGACAGGAGGAGAGACCCAGTACTTC. Amino acids: CASRVARTGGETQYF.

This clone was counted ten times or more. The rearrangement links TRBV7-9 to TRBJ1-2; 7 bases fit TRBD1. Germline lookup yields CDR1 SEHNR and CDR2 FQNEAQ (reference sequence). The length of the CDR3 is 14 residues. Unmatched junction bases numbered 10, after V lost 5 bases and J lost 7 bases. Here the CDR3 DNA reads TGTGCCAGCAGCCAAGAAAACAGGGGTATTGGCTACACCTTC. Its protein product is CASSQENRGIGYTF.

Ten or more counts support this clone. The V call is TRBV20-1, the J call TRBJ1-4; the match to TRBD1 covers 8 bases. V shed 1 base, J shed 7 bases, and the junction held 8 bases outside the gene matches. CDR3 length: 15 amino acids. Germline-derived CDR1 and CDR2 are DFQATT and SNEGSKA (reference sequence). CDR3 protein: CSARVVQGEGEKLFF. CDR3 bases: TGCAGTGCTAGAGTGGTACAGGGGGAGGGTGAAAAACTGTTTTTT.

This clone was seen a few times. The rearrangement uses TRBV6-1 and TRBJ1-2; no clear D gene. Trimming left V 7 bases short and J 6 bases short, with 12 bases between. Looked up from germline, CDR1 is MNHNS and CDR2 is SASEGT. This CDR3 contains 12 residues. CDR3 in DNA: TGTGCCAGCACCCCCCGGAGTGATGGCTACACCTTC. This translates into CASTPRSDGYTF.

Ten or more counts support this clone. The chain links TRBV3-1 to TRBJ2-7; 12 nucleotides match TRBD2. J was trimmed by 3 bases and V by 3 bases; bases with no gene match: 6. Looked up from germline, CDR1 is LGHDT and CDR2 is YNNKEL (reference sequence). The CDR3 contains 16 residues. The CDR3 DNA is TGTGCCAGCAGCCAGTACGAGACTAGCGGGAGCTACGAGCAGTACTTC. Its protein product is CASSQYETSGSYEQYF.

This clone is termed medium-sized (0.01 to 0.1%). The chain is built from TRBV15 and TRBJ2-7, with D uncertain. This CDR3 is built from 15 residues. Trimming took off 0 bases at V and 0 bases at J, with 9 bases between the two ends. Germline CDR1 is LNHNV and CDR2 is YYDKDF (reference sequence). The CDR3 here is CATSRELSISYEQYF. The CDR3 bases are TGTGCCACCAGCAGAGAGTTGTCCATCTCCTACGAGCAGTACTTC.

This clone was seen ten or more times. V usage is TRBV7-2 and J usage is TRBJ2-7, with D possibly TRBD1 on 6 matching bases. Per germline, CDR1 SGHTA and CDR2 FQGNSA. Trimming stripped 2 bases from V and 2 bases from J, with 7 bases between. This CDR3 contains 13 residues. In DNA, the CDR3 is TGTGCCAGCAGCTTAAACAGGGCCTACGAGCAGTACTTC. As protein: CASSLNRAYEQYF.